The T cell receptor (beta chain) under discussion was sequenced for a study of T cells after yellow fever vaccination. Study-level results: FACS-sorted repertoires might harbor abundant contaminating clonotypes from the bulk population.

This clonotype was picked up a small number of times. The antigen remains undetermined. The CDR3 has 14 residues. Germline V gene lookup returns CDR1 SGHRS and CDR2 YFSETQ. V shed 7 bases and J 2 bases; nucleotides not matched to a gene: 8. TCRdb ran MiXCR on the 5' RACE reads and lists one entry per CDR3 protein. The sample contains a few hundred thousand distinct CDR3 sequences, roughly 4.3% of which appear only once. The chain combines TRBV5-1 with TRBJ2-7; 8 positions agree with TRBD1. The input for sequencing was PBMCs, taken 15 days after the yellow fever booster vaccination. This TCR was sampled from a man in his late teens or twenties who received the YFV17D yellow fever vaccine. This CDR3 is CASGVDRAAYEQYF. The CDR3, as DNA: TGCGCCAGCGGGGTGGACAGGGCCGCCTACGAGCAGTACTTC. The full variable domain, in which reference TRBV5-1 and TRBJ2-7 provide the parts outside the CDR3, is KAGVTQTPRYLIKTRGQQVTLSCSPISGHRSVSWYQQTPGQGLQFLFEYFSETQRNKGNFPGRFSGRQFSNSRSEMNVSTLELGDSALYLCASGVDRAAYEQYFGPGTRLTVT.